This T cell receptor beta chain was identified during a study of shared clonotypes between healthy human individuals. Germline V gene sequence: CDR1 PRHDT, CDR2 FYEKMQ (reference sequence). V was shortened by 5 bases and J by 7 bases, with 29 bases between the two germline ends. The length of the CDR3 is 18 residues. Naive CD8 cells, CD45RO-negative and positively selected for CCR7, excluded terminally differentiated effector memory CD45RA+ cells. Sequencing used immunoSEQ multiplex PCR; TCRdb keeps in-frame clones, though not all of them. The sample consists of 550,000 to 650,000 clones, around 96% of them appearing once.

The rearrangement links TRBV13 to TRBJ1-2; D is possibly TRBD1 (5 bases). This sequence was found in a woman younger than 45 in good health. Sequencing input: naive CD8+ T cells sorted from blood. The CDR3 reads CASSPSVGGSLGSGGYTF. The CDR3, as DNA: TGTGCCAGCAGCCCGTCGGTGGGGGGTAGTCTCGGTAGTGGTGGCTACACCTTC.